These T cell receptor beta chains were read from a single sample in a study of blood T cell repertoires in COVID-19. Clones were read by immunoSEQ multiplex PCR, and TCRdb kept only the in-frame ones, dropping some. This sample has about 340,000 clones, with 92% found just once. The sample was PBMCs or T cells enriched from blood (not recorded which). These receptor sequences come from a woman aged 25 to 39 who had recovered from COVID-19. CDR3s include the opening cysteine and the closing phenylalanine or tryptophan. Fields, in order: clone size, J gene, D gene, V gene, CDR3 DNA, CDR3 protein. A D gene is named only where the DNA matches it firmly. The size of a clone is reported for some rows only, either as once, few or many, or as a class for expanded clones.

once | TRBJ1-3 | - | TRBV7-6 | TGTGCCAGCAGCTTAGGTTCAGGGGCTGGAAACACCATATATTTT | CASSLGSGAGNTIYF
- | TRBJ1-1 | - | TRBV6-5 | TGTGCCAGCAGTTTCCCCTCTGGGTCTGGAGGCACTGAAGCTTTCTTT | CASSFPSGSGGTEAFF
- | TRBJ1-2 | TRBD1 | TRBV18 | TGTGCCAGCTCACCAAGTCCCGGGACAGGAGGCTATGGCTACACCTTC | CASSPSPGTGGYGYTF
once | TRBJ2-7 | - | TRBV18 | TGTGCCAGCTCACTCACAGGGTTCGACGAGCAGTACTTC | CASSLTGFDEQYF
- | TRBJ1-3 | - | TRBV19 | TGTGCCAGTACCCCGCCTAACTCTGGAAACACCATATATTTT | CASTPPNSGNTIYF
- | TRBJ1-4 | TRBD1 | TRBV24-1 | TGTGCCACCAGTGAGGGGACAGGAGGAATCAACGAAAAACTGTTTTTT | CATSEGTGGINEKLFF
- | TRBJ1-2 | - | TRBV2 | TGTGCCAGCAGTCAACAGAGAGCCTATGGCTACACCTTC | CASSQQRAYGYTF
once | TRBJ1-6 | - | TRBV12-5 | TGTGCTAGTGGTTTGGACAGGAGCTCCTATAATTCACCCCTCCACTTT | CASGLDRSSYNSPLHF
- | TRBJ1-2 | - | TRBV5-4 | TGTGCCAGCAGCCTAAGTCCCGGCGGGGTTGATGGCTACACCTTC | CASSLSPGGVDGYTF
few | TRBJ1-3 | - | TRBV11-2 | TGTGCCAGCAGCTTGGACAGCTTAAGCACCATATATTTT | CASSLDSLSTIYF
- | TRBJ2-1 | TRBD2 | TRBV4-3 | TGCGCCAGCAGCTCGACAGCGGGAGGGCTCGATGAGCAGTTCTTC | CASSSTAGGLDEQFF
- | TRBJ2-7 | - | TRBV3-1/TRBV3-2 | TGTGCCAGCAGCCAACCTAGCTCCTACGAGCAGTACTTC | CASSQPSSYEQYF
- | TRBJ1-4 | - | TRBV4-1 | TGCGCCAGCAGCCAACTAGGTGAAAAACTGTTTTTT | CASSQLGEKLFF
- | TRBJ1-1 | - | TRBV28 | TGTGCCAGCGGGGTTGGAGGTACTGAAGCTTTCTTT | CASGVGGTEAFF
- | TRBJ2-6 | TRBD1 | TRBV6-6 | TGTGCCAGCAGTTACACCACAGGGGTATCGGCCAACGTCCTGACTTTC | CASSYTTGVSANVLTF
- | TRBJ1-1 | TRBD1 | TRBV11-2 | TGTGCCAGCATCGCGGACAGGGGGGACACTGAAGCTTTCTTT | CASIADRGDTEAFF
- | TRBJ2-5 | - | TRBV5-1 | TGCGCCAGCAGCTTGGATCCGGGGGTCGAGGAGACCCAGTACTTC | CASSLDPGVEETQYF
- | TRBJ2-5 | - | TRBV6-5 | TGTGCCAGCAAAACGGGGGTGGAGACCCAGTACTTC | CASKTGVETQYF
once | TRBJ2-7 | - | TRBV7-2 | TGTGCCAGCAGCTTAGGCGGCAACGCGGTTAACGAGCAGTACTTC | CASSLGGNAVNEQYF
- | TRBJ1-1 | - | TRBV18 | TGTGCCAGCTCACCAGGTGGAGGGCGAATGAACACTGAAGCTTTCTTT | CASSPGGGRMNTEAFF
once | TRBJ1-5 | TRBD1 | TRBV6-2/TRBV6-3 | TGTGCCAGCAGCCCCCGGACAGGCTTCAATCAGCCCCAGCATTTT | CASSPRTGFNQPQHF
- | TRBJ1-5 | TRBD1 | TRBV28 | TGTGCCAGCAGTTCCCGGACAGGGGTGGGTCAGCCCCAGCATTTT | CASSSRTGVGQPQHF
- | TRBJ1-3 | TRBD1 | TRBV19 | TGTGCCAGCCACAGGGGGACTGGAAACACCATATATTTT | CASHRGTGNTIYF
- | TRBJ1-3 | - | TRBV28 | TGTGCCAGCAGTTTACAGGGTGGCCCCTCTGGAAACACCATATATTTT | CASSLQGGPSGNTIYF
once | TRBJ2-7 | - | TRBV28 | TGTGCCAGCAGTTTCCCCAACAGTTACGAGCAGTACTTC | CASSFPNSYEQYF
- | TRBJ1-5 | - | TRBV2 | TGTGCCAGCAGTTTCACAGGGATAGGGGATCAGCCCCAGCATTTT | CASSFTGIGDQPQHF
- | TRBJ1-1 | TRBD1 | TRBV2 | TGTGCCAGCAGGGAGACAGGGTTGGAAGCTTTCTTT | CASRETGLEAFF
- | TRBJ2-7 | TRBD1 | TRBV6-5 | TGTGCCAGCAGGGCGGGGACAGGGTCCTCCTACGAGCAGTACTTC | CASRAGTGSSYEQYF
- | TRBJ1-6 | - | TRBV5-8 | TGTGCCAGCAGCTTGGTATCGGGATCACCCCTCCACTTT | CASSLVSGSPLHF
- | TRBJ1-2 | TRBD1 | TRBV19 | TGTGCCAGTAGTCTCGACAGGGAGGATGGCGGCTACACCTTC | CASSLDREDGGYTF
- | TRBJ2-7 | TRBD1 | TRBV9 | TGTGCCAGCAGCCCCTTCCATCAGGGGGCGGGCGAGCAGTACTTC | CASSPFHQGAGEQYF
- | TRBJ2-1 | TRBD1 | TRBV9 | TGTGCCAGCAGCGTAGTGGCAGGGGGCCATGAGCAGTTCTTC | CASSVVAGGHEQFF
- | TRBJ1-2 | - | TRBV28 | TGTGCCAGCAGTTTAGAGGTCCCGGAGTATGGCTACACCTTC | CASSLEVPEYGYTF
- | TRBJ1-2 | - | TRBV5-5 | TGTGCCAGCGCAATGGCGGCAGGGGTGAGCGATGGCTACACCTTC | CASAMAAGVSDGYTF
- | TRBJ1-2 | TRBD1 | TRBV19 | TGTGCCAGTAAGCGAACCGGGACAGGGGTTGGCTACACCTTC | CASKRTGTGVGYTF
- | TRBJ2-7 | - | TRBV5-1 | TGCGCCAGCAGCTCAGCAGGGGTTTCTTACGAGCAGTACTTC | CASSSAGVSYEQYF
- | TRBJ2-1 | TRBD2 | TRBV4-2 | TGTGCCAGCAGCCGGCAGCTAGCGGGAAGCCACAATGAGCAGTTCTTC | CASSRQLAGSHNEQFF
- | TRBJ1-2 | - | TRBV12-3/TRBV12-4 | TGTGCCAGCAGTTTGAGAGGGTTCGGCTACACCTTC | CASSLRGFGYTF
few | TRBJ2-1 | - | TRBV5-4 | TGTGCCAGCAGCCAAATCTCATGGGGGACTGTTAATGAGCAGTTCTTC | CASSQISWGTVNEQFF
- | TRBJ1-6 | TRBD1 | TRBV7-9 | TGTGCCAGCAGCTTAGGCAGCGAGGGGGCGAATTCACCCCTCCACTTT | CASSLGSEGANSPLHF